Detailed here is one TCR beta chain. Its antigen remains unknown. From germline, CDR1 is SGHVS and CDR2 FNYEAQ. V was trimmed by 2 bases and J by 5 bases, leaving 16 bases between them. The CDR3 length is 15 residues. Here immunoSEQ multiplex PCR was the method, and the copy in TCRdb shows in-frame clones only, minus some. Here the sample spans 95,000 to 150,000 clones, approximately 85% being singletons. This record comes from a study of T cell responses to AZD1222 COVID-19 vaccine. The study's findings and limits: Baseline serostatus was positive in only a handful of AZD1222 recipients. Nearly half of spike-specific TCRs reportedly target unmutated variant regions. Most donors were white British, females outnumbered males, and clonal diversity was possibly underestimated.

V gene TRBV7-6 combines with J gene TRBJ2-7; a weak D match, TRBD1 (6 bases). Sequenced here: peripheral blood, sampled on day 0 of AZD1222 vaccination. This TCR was sampled from an adult in good health. In DNA form, the CDR3 reads TGTGCCAGCAGCTTATCGGGGTACAGGGAGAACGAGCAGTACTTC. Amino acid sequence: CASSLSGYRENEQYF.